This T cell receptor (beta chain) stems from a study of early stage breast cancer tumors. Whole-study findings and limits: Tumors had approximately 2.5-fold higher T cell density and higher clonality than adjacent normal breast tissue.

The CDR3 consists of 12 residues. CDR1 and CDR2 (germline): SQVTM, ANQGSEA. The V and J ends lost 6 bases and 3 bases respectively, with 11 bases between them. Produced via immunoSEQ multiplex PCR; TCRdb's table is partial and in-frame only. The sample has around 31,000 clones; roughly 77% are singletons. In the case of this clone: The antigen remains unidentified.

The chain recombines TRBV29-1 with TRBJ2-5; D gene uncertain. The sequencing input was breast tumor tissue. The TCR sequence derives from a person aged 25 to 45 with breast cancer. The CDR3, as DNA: TGCAGCGTGGACGGAACTGAAGAGACCCAGTACTTC. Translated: CSVDGTEETQYF.